This TCR beta chain was sequenced in a study of blood T cells in healthy people across ages. Study-wide results and limits: PBMCs went unsorted, and a conclusive naive versus antigen-experienced comparison was therefore prevented.

This clonotype was seen only a few times. Its antigen is currently unknown. CDR1 MDHEN and CDR2 SYDVKM come from the germline V gene. V was clipped by 4 bases and J by 5 bases, with 20 bases between them. The CDR3 runs to 16 residues. Then a second PCR, running about 6 to 11 cycles, was carried out with a sample-barcoded 5' primer and a J-beta primer mix. TCRdb re-derived calls from the 5' RACE reads in MiXCR, one entry per CDR3 protein. This sample carries 780,000 or so distinct CDR3 sequences, around 25% of them seen once, and the ten largest clones take around 3.6%. The sample also formed part of further work on T cells of mothers and their children.

The source material was blood. The sequence was collected from a boy aged 5-17 years in good health. The chain joins TRBV28 to TRBJ2-5, with a tentative D call TRBD2 (6 bases). The chain's CDR3 is CASSSQRVDGGETQYF. As DNA, the CDR3 is TGTGCCAGCAGTTCCCAGCGAGTCGATGGGGGGGAGACCCAGTACTTC.